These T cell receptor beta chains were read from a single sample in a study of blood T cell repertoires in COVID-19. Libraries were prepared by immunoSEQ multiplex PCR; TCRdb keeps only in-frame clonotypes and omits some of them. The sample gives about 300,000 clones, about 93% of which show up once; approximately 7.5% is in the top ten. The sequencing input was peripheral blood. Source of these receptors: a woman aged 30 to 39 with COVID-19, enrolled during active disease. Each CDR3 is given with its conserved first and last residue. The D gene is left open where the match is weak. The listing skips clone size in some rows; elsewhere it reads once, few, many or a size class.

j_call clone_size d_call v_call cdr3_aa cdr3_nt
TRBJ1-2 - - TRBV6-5 CASRPPDRFDYGYTF TGTGCCAGCAGGCCCCCGGACAGATTTGACTATGGCTACACCTTC
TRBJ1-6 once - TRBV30 CAWSVLAGDSPLHF TGTGCCTGGAGTGTCCTCGCAGGGGATTCACCCCTCCACTTT
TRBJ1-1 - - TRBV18 CASSFNTPNTEAFF TGTGCCAGCTCATTTAATACACCGAACACTGAAGCTTTCTTT
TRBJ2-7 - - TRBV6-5 CASSRDSLYEQYF TGTGCCAGCAGTCGCGACAGCCTCTACGAGCAGTACTTC
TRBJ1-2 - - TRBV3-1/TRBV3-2 CASSQKQGSYGYTF TGTGCCAGCAGCCAAAAGCAGGGGAGCTATGGCTACACCTTC
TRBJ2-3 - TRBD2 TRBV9 CASSPRRLAGPYTDTQYF TGTGCCAGCAGCCCTCGACGACTAGCGGGGCCTTACACAGATACGCAGTATTTT
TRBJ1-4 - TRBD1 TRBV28 CASSLYRGQGEKLFF TGTGCCAGCAGTTTATACAGGGGGCAAGGGGAAAAACTGTTTTTT
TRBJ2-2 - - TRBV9 CASSVGSPNTGELFF TGTGCCAGCAGCGTAGGTAGCCCGAACACCGGGGAGCTGTTTTTT
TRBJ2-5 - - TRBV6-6 CASRGNAGGETQYF TGTGCCAGCAGAGGAAACGCGGGCGGAGAGACCCAGTACTTC
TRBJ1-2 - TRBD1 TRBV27 CASTSSGTGGARGYTF TGTGCCAGCACCTCTTCCGGGACAGGGGGCGCCCGGGGCTACACCTTC
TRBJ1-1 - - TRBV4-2 CASSQDHKNTEAFF TGTGCCAGCAGCCAAGATCACAAGAACACTGAAGCTTTCTTT
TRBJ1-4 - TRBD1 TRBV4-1 CASSPLQGAEEKLFF TGCGCCAGCAGCCCTTTACAGGGGGCGGAGGAAAAACTGTTTTTT
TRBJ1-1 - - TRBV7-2 CASSLLKAGEAFF TGTGCCAGCAGCTTATTAAAAGCGGGGGAAGCTTTCTTT
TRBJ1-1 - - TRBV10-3 CAISAGGRVTEAFF TGTGCCATCAGTGCGGGGGGACGGGTCACTGAAGCTTTCTTT
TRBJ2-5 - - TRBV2 CASRRVQETQYF TGTGCCAGCAGGAGGGTTCAAGAGACCCAGTACTTC
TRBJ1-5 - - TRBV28 CASSWALPSNQPQHF TGTGCCAGCAGTTGGGCCCTACCCAGTAATCAGCCCCAGCATTTT
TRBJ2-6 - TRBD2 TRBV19 CASSISGLPTGANVLTF TGTGCCAGTAGTATTAGCGGGTTGCCCACTGGGGCCAACGTCCTGACTTTC
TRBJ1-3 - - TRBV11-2 CASRHRESSGNTIYF TGTGCCAGCAGACATAGGGAGAGCTCTGGAAACACCATATATTTT
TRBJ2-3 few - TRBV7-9 CASSPIRGSTDTQYF TGTGCCAGCAGCCCAATAAGGGGTAGCACAGATACGCAGTATTTT
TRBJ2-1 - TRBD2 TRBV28 CASSYLAGAYNEQFF TGTGCCAGCAGTTATCTAGCGGGGGCCTACAATGAGCAGTTCTTC
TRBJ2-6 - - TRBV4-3 CASSQVRARASAGANVLTF TGCGCCAGCAGCCAAGTACGGGCCAGGGCATCGGCAGGGGCCAACGTCCTGACTTTC
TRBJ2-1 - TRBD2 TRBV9 CASSVAGGLAYYNEQFF TGTGCCAGCAGCGTAGCTGGAGGACTAGCGTACTACAATGAGCAGTTCTTC
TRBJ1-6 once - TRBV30 CAWSVGGDNSPLHF TGTGCCTGGAGTGTAGGAGGGGACAATTCACCCCTCCACTTT
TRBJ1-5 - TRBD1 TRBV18 CASSPDRVGQPQHF TGTGCCAGCTCACCTGACAGGGTGGGTCAGCCCCAGCATTTT